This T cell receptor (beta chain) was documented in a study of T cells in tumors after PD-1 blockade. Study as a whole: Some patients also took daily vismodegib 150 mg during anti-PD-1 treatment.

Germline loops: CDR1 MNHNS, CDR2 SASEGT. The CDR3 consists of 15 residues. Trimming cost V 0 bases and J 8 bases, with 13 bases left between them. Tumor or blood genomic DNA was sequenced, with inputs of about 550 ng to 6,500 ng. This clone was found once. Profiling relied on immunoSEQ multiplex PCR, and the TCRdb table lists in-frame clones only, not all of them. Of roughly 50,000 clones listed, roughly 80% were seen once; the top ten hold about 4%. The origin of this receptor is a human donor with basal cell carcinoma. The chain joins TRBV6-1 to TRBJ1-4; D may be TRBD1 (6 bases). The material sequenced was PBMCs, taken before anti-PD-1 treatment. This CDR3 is CASSEARGAQEKLFF. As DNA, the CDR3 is TGTGCCAGCAGTGAAGCAAGGGGGGCGCAGGAAAAACTGTTTTTT.